This TCR beta chain was documented in a study of cytomegalovirus exposure and HLA in healthy donors. Study-wide results and limits: The authors reported that TCR beta sequences could predict HLA-A and HLA-B alleles. These predictions were accurate for most subjects in the first cohort. Using a false discovery rate of 0.05, a later analysis showed that roughly 16,000 TCR beta sequences were associated with HLA alleles. The classifier reportedly diagnosed cytomegalovirus status with high specificity and sensitivity. Confirmation in vitro established that a few CMV-associated chains were specific for CMV antigens.

As concerns this clone: Its antigen remains unidentified.

CDR1 and CDR2 (germline): LNHNV, YYDKDF (reference sequence). The J segment lost 3 bases and the V segment lost 0 bases, leaving 2 bases of the junction unmatched. The CDR3 spans 15 residues. Primers: 60 Vbeta forward and 13 Jbeta reverse. This table comes from immunoSEQ multiplex PCR, and its TCRdb copy is limited to in-frame clones, with some not included. The sample carries some 190,000 clones, about 80% recorded once. This sequence originates from a man in his forties in good health and CMV-seronegative. The specimen sequenced was PBMCs. The chain combines TRBV15 with TRBJ1-5, with 7 bases identical to TRBD1. The DNA of the CDR3 is TGTGCCACCAGCAGAGAGACAGGGTCCAATCAGCCCCAGCATTTT. This encodes CATSRETGSNQPQHF.